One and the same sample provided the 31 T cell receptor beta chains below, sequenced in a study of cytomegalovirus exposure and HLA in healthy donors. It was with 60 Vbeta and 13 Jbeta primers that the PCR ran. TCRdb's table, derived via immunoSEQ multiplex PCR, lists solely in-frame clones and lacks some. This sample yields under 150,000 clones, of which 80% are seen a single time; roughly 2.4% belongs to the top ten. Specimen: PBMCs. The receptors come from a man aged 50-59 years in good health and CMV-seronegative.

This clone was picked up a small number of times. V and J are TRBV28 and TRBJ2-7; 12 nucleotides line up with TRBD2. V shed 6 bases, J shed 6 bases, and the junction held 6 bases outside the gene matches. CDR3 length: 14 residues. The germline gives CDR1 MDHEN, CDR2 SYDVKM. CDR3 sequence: CASSRLAGAPEQYF. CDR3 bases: TGTGCCAGCAGCAGACTAGCGGGAGCTCCCGAGCAGTACTTC. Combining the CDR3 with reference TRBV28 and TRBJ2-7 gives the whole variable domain DVKVTQSSRYLVKRTGEKVFLECVQDMDHENMFWYRQDPGLGLRLIYFSYDVKMKEKGDIPEGYSVSREKKERFSLILESASTNQTSMYLCASSRLAGAPEQYFGPGTRLTVT.

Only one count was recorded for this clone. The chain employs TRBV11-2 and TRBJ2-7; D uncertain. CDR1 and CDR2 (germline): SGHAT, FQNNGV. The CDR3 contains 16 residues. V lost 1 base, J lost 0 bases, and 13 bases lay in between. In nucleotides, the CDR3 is TGTGCCAGCAGCTTAGGTCTAGGAAAAAACTCCTACGAGCAGTACTTC. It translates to CASSLGLGKNSYEQYF.

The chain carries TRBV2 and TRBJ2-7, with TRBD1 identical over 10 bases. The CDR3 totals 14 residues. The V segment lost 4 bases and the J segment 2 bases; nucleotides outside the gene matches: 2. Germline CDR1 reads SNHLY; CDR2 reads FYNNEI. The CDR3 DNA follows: TGTGCCAGCAGTGTCGGGACAGGGGCCTACGAGCAGTACTTC. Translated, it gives CASSVGTGAYEQYF.

Here the CDR3 DNA reads TGCGCCAGCAGCCAACCCCGGGACAGGGATGAAAAACTGTTTTTT. This encodes CASSQPRDRDEKLFF. The chain couples TRBV4-1 to TRBJ1-4; 9 bases are a match to TRBD1. CDR3 size: 15 residues. The germline CDR1 and CDR2 sequences are MGHRA and YSYEKL. V lost 2 bases and J lost 6; bases outside the gene matches: 4.

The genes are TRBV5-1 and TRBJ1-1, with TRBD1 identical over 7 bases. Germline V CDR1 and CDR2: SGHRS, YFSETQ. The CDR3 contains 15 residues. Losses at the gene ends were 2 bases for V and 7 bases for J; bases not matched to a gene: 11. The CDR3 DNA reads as TGCGCCAGCAGCTTACAGGGGAGAGATCTTAGTGAAGCTTTCTTT. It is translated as CASSLQGRDLSEAFF.

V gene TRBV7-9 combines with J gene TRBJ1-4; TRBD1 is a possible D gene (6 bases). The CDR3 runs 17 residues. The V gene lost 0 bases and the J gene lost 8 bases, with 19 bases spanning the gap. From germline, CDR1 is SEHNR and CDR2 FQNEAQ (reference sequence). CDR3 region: CASSLAGGGSRPEKLFF. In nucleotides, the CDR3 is TGTGCCAGCAGCTTAGCGGGAGGGGGGTCTCGGCCCGAAAAACTGTTTTTT.

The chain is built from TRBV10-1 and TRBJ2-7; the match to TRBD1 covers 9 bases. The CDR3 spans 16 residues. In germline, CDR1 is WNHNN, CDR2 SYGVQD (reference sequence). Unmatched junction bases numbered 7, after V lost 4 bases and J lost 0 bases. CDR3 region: CASSGAGTGSSYEQYF. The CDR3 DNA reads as TGCGCCAGCAGTGGCGCCGGGACAGGGAGCTCCTACGAGCAGTACTTC.

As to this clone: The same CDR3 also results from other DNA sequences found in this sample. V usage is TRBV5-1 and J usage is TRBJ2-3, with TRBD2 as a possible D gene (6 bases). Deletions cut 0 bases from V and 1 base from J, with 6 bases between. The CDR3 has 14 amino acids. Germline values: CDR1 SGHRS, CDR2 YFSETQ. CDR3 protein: CASSLGGGTDTQYF. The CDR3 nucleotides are TGCGCCAGCAGCTTGGGGGGGGGCACAGATACGCAGTATTTT. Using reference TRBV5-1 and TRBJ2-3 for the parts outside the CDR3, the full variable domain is KAGVTQTPRYLIKTRGQQVTLSCSPISGHRSVSWYQQTPGQGLQFLFEYFSETQRNKGNFPGRFSGRQFSNSRSEMNVSTLELGDSALYLCASSLGGGTDTQYFGPGTRLTVL.

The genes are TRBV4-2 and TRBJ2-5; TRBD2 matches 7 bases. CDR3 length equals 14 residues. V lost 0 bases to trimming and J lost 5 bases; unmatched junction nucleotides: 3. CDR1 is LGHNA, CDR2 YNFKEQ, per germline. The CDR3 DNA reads TGTGCCAGCAGCCAAGATACGCGGGGGGAGACCCAGTACTTC. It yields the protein CASSQDTRGETQYF.

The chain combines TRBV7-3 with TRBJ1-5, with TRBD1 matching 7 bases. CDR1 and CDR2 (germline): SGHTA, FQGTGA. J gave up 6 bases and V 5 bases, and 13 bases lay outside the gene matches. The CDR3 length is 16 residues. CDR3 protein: CASSPLQGLRGQPQHF. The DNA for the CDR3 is TGTGCCAGCAGCCCATTACAGGGGTTAAGGGGTCAGCCCCAGCATTTT.

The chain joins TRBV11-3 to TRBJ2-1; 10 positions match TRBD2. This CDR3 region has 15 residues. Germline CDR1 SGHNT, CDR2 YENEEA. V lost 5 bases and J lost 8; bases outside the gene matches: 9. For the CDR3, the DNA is TGTGCCAGCAGCCAAGGACTAGCGGAGAACCATGAGCAGTTCTTC. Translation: CASSQGLAENHEQFF.

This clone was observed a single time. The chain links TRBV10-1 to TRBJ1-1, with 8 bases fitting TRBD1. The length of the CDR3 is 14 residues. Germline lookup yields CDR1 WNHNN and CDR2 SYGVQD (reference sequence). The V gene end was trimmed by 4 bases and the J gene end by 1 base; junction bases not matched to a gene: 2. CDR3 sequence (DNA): TGCGCCAGCAGTGGGACAGGGAAGAACACTGAAGCTTTCTTT. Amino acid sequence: CASSGTGKNTEAFF.

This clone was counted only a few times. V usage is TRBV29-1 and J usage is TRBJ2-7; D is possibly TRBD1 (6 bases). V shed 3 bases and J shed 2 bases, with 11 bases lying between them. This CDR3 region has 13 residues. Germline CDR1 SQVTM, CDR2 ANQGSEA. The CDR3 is CSVELTGAYEQYF. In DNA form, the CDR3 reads TGCAGCGTTGAGCTGACAGGTGCCTACGAGCAGTACTTC.

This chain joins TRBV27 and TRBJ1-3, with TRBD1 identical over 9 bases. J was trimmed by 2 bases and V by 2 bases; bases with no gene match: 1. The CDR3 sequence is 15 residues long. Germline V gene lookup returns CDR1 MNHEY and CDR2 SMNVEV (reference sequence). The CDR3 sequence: CASSLTGGAGNTIYF. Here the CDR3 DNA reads TGTGCCAGCAGTTTAACAGGGGGCGCTGGAAACACCATATATTTT.

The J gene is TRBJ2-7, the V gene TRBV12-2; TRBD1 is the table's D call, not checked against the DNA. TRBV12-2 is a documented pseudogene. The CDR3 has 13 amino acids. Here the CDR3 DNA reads TGTGCAAGTCGCTTAGCCCCTGGCCACGAGCAGTACTTC. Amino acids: CASRLAPGHEQYF.

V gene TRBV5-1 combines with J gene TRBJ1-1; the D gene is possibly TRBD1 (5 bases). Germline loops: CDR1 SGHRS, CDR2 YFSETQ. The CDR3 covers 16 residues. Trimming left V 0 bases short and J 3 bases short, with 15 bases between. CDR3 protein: CASSLAYAGAHTEAFF. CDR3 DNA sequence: TGCGCCAGCAGCTTGGCCTACGCTGGGGCACACACTGAAGCTTTCTTT.

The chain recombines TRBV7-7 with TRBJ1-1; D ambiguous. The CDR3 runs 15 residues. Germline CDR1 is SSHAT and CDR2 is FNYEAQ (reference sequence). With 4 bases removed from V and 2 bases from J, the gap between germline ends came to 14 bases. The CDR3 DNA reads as TGTGCCAGCAGCTCCCTCGGGTTGGAAAACACTGAAGCTTTCTTT. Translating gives CASSSLGLENTEAFF.

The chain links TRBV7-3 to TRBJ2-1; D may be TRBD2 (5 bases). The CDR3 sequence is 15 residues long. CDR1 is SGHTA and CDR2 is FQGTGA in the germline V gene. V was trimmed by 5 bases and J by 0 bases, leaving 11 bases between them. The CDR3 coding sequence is TGTGCCAGCAGCCTCGGGGTTGGCTCCTACAATGAGCAGTTCTTC. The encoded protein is CASSLGVGSYNEQFF. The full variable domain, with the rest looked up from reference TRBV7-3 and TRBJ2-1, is GAGVSQTPSNKVTEKGKYVELRCDPISGHTALYWYRQSLGQGPEFLIYFQGTGAADDSGLPNDRFFAVRPEGSVSTLKIQRTERGDSAVYLCASSLGVGSYNEQFFGPGTRLTVL.

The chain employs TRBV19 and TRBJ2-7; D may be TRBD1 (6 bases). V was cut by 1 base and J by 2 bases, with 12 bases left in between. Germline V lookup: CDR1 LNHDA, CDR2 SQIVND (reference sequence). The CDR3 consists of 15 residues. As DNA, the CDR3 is TGTGCCAGTAGTATAGCGGACAGCCCCACCTACGAGCAGTACTTC. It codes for CASSIADSPTYEQYF. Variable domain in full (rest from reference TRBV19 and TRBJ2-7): DGGITQSPKYLFRKEGQNVTLSCEQNLNHDAMYWYRQDPGQGLRLIYYSQIVNDFQKGDIAEGYSVSREKKESFPLTVTSAQKNPTAFYLCASSIADSPTYEQYFGPGTRLTVT.

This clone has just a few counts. The chain's CDR3 is CSAQGQMNTEAFF. CDR3 DNA sequence: TGCAGCGCTCAGGGGCAGATGAACACTGAAGCTTTCTTT. The chain has TRBV29-1 and TRBJ1-1, with D tentatively TRBD1 (6 bases). CDR3 length: 13 amino acids. Trimming took off 7 bases at V and 0 bases at J, with 12 bases between the two ends. CDR1 and CDR2 from the germline V gene are SQVTM and ANQGSEA.

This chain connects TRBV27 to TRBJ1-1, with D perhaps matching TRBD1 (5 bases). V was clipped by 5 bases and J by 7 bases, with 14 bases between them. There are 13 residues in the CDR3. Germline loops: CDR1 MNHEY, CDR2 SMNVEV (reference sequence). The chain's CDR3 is CASSPWGGIEAFF. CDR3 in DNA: TGTGCCAGCAGTCCCTGGGGGGGGATTGAAGCTTTCTTT.

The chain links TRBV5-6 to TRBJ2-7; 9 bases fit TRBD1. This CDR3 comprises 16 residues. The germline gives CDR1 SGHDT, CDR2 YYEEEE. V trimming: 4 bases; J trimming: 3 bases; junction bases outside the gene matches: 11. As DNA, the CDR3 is TGTGCCAGCAGCCTCAGGACAGGGGAGACCATCTACGAGCAGTACTTC. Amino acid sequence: CASSLRTGETIYEQYF.

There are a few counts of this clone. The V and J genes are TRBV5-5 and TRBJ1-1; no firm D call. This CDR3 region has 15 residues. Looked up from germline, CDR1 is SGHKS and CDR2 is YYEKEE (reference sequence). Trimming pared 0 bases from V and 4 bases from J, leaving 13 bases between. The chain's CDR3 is CASSLGGGKGTEAFF. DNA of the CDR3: TGTGCCAGCAGCTTGGGTGGAGGGAAAGGCACTGAAGCTTTCTTT.

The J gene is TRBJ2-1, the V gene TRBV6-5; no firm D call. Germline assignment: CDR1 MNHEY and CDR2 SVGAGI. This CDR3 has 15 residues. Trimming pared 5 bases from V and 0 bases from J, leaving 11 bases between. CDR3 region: CASSTARLSYNEQFF. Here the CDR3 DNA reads TGTGCCAGCAGTACCGCTAGACTCTCCTACAATGAGCAGTTCTTC.

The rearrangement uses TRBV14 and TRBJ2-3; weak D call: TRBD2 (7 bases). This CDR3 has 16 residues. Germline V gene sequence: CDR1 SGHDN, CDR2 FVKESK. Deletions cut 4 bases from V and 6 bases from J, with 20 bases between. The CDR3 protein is CASSPILRGGKDTQYF. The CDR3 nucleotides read TGTGCCAGCAGCCCCATACTAAGGGGGGGCAAGGATACGCAGTATTTT. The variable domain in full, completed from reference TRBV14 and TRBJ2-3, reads EAGVTQFPSHSVIEKGQTVTLRCDPISGHDNLYWYRRVMGKEIKFLLHFVKESKQDESGMPNNRFLAERTGGTYSTLKVQPAELEDSGVYFCASSPILRGGKDTQYFGPGTRLTVL.

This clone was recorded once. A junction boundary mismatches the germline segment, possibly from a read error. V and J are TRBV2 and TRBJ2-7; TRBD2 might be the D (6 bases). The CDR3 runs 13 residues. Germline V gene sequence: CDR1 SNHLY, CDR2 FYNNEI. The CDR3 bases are TGTGCCGGCAGGATGGGGGGAGGATACGAGCAGTACTTC. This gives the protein CAGRMGGGYEQYF.

Here the CDR3 reads CASSLSSSGMTDTQYF. The CDR3 region has the DNA TGTGCCAGCAGCTTAAGTTCTAGCGGGATGACAGATACGCAGTATTTT. The rearrangement links TRBV7-8 to TRBJ2-3, with 9 bases aligning to TRBD2. Germline V CDR1 and CDR2: SGHVS, FQNEAQ. J gave up 3 bases and V 2 bases, and 6 bases lay outside the gene matches. This CDR3 has 16 residues.

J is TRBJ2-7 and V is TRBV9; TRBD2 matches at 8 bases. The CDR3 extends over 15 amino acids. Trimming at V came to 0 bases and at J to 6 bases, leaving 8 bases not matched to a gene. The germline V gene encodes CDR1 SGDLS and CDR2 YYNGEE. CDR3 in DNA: TGTGCCAGCAGCGTAGTTGGTAGCGGGGCGGTCGAGCAGTACTTC. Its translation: CASSVVGSGAVEQYF.

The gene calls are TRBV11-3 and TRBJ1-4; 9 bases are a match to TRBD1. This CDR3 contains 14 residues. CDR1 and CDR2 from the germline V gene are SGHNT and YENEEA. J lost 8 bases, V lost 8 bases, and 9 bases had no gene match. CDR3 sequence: CASAPGQGREKLFF. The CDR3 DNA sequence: TGTGCCAGCGCTCCGGGACAGGGTAGAGAAAAACTGTTTTTT.

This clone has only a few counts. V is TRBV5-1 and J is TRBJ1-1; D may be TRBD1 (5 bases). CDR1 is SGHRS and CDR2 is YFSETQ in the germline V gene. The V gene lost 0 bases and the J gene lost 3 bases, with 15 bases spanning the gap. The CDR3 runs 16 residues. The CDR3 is CASSLVGAGLYTEAFF. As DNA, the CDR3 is TGCGCCAGCAGCTTGGTTGGGGCCGGACTATACACTGAAGCTTTCTTT.

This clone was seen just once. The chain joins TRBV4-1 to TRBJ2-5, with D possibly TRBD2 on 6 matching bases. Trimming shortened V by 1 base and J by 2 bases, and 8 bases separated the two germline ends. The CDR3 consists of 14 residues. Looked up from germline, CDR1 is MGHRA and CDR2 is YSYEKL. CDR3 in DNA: TGCGCCAGCAGCCAAGCGGGGACTCAAGAGACCCAGTACTTC. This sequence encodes CASSQAGTQETQYF.